This T cell receptor (beta chain) was sequenced in a study of identical twins. TCRdb reanalysed the 5' RACE reads using MiXCR and keeps one entry per CDR3 protein. The sample shows 700,000 or so distinct CDR3 sequences, around 8.3% of them seen only once. Study findings and constraints: Part of the zero-insertion signal could reflect confounding by invariant MAIT and iNKT cells. Excess low generation probability was seen in twin-shared out-of-frame alpha sequences.

The table lists this clonotype with a few counts. The antigen remains undetermined. With 0 bases removed from V and 6 bases from J, the gap between germline ends came to 18 bases. The CDR3 loop spans 16 amino acids. Per the germline V gene, CDR1 is MGHRA and CDR2 is YSYEKL. This sample also belongs to another study, concerning yellow fever vaccine responses in identical twins. That work contributes: Reportedly, the response of twins' T cells to the vaccine seemed partly convergent, partly personalized.

The TCR was taken from a young woman in good health. Input material: PBMCs. The gene calls are TRBV4-1 and TRBJ2-7; maybe TRBD1 (6 bases). The CDR3 region is CASSQDWDTGRGEQYF. CDR3 bases: TGCGCCAGCAGCCAAGATTGGGACACGGGTAGAGGCGAGCAGTACTTC.